This T cell receptor (beta chain) is drawn from a study of CD8+ T cells in alopecia areata. It was cDNA, reverse transcribed from extracted RNA, that served as the sequencing template. The repertoire was sequenced with immunoSEQ multiplex PCR; TCRdb's copy has only in-frame clones and lacks some. The data hold approximately 210,000 clones, with about 40% observed a single time. In its sample, this clone was seen a few times. Antigen: not known. Treatment of the sample: oral pan-JAK inhibitor, 5-10 mg twice daily. From PBMCs, CD4+ and CD8+ T cells were sorted. Study-level findings and limits: Mouse data revealed clearer TCR sharing than patient data did, a gap possibly tied to HLA.

The receptor was isolated from a human donor with alopecia areata. The sample was CD4+ T cells sorted from blood, taken between weeks 36 and 40, from a patient treated with tofacitinib.

For the CDR3, the DNA is TGTGCCATCAGTGAAGGGTCTTCGGGGCGCGATACGCAGTATTTT. Translated: CAISEGSSGRDTQYF. The rearrangement uses TRBV10-3 and TRBJ2-3; D possibly matches TRBD1 or TRBD2 (5 bases each). Trimming removed 3 bases from V and 6 bases from J, with 16 bases in between. CDR1 is ENHRY, CDR2 SYGVKD, per germline. The CDR3 is made up of 15 amino acids.